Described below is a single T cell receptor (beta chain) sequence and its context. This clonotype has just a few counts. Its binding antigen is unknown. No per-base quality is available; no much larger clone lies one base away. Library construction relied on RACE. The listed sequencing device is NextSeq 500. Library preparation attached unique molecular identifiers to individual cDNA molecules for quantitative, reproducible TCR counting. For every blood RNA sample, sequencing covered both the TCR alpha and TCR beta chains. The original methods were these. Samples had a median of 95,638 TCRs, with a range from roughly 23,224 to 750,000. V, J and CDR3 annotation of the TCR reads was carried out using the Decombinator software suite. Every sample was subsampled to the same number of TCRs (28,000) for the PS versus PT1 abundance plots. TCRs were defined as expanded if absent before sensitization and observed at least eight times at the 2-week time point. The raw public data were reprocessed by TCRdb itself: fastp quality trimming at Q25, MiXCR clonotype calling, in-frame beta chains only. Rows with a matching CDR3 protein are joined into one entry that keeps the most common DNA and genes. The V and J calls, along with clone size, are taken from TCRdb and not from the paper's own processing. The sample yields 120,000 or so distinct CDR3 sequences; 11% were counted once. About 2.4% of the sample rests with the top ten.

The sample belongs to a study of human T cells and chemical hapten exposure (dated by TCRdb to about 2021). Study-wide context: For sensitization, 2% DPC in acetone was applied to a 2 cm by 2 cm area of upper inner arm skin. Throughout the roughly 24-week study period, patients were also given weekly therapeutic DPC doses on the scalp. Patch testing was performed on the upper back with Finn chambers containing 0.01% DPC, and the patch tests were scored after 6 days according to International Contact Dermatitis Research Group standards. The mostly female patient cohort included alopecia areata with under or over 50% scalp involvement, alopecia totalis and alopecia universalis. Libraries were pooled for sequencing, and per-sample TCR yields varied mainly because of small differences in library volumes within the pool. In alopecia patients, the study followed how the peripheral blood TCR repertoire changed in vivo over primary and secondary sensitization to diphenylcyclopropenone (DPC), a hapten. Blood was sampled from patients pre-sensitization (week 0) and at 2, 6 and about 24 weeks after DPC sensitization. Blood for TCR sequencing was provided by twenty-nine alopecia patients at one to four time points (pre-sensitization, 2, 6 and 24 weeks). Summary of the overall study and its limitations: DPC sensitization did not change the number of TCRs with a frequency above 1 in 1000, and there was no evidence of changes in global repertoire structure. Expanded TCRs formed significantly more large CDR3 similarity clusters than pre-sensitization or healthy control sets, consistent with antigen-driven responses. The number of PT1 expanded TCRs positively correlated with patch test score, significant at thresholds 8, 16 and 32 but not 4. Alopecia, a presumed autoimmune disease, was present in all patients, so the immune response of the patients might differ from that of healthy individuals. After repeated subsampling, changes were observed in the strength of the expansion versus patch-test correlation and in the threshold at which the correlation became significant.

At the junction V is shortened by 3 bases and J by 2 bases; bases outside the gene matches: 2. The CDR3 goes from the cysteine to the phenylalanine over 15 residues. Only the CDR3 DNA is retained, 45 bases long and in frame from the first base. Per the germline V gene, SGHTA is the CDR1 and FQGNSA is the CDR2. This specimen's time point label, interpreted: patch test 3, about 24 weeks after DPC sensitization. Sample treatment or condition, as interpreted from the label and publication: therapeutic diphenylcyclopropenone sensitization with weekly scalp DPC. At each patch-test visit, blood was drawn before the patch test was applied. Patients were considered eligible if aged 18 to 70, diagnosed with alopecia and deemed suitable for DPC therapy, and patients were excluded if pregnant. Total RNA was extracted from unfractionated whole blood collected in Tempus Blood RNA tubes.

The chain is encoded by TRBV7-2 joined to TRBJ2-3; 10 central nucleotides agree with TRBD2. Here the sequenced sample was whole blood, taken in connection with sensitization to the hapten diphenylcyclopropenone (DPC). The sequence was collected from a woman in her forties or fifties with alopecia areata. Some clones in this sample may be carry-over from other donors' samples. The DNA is TGTGCCAGCAGCTTTGGGACTAGCGACACAGATACGCAGTATTTT. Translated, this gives CASSFGTSDTDTQYF.